This T cell receptor (beta chain) was captured in a study of T cells after yellow fever vaccination. TCRdb reprocessed the 5' RACE reads with MiXCR, giving one entry per CDR3 protein. The table shows about 580,000 distinct CDR3 sequences, with less than 20% occurring only once. This clonotype was counted between two and nine times. Germline assignment: CDR1 SGHTA and CDR2 FQGNSA. CDR3 size: 12 residues. V shed 4 bases and J shed 10 bases, with 8 bases lying between them. The V and J genes are TRBV7-2 and TRBJ1-6, with a tentative D call TRBD1 (6 bases). The starting material was PBMCs, obtained more than 4 days after the first yellow fever vaccination. This receptor was identified in a man between 18 and 29 years old who received the YFV17D yellow fever vaccine. Written as DNA, the CDR3 is TGTGCCAGCAGCTCACAGGGATCACCCCTCCACTTT. Its translation is CASSSQGSPLHF.